This TCR beta chain came from a study of cytomegalovirus exposure and HLA in healthy donors. The study ran its PCR with 60 Vbeta and 13 Jbeta primers. Clones were sequenced by immunoSEQ multiplex PCR, and TCRdb holds only the in-frame ones, with some missing. Seen here are approximately 260,000 clones, approximately 84% observed once, and the top ten hold approximately 2%. Sequencing was carried out using PBMCs. The origin of this receptor is a middle-aged woman in good health and CMV-seropositive.

The CDR3 protein is CAWSTGGPTEAFF. CDR3 DNA sequence: TGTGCCTGGAGTACAGGGGGGCCCACTGAAGCTTTCTTT. The chain employs TRBV30 and TRBJ1-1; the match to TRBD1 covers 8 bases. The CDR3 length is 13 residues. V dropped 2 bases and J dropped 4; count of bases not matched to a gene: 3. Germline CDR1 GTSNPN, CDR2 SVGIG (reference sequence).